One and the same sample provided the 16 T cell receptor beta chains below, sequenced in a study of regulatory dendritic cells for organ transplantation. This table comes from immunoSEQ multiplex PCR, and its TCRdb copy is limited to in-frame clones, with some not included. The table has some 35,000 clones, about 89% seen once. The sample was naive CD4+ T cells from blood. Subset noted: CD45RA+ naive T cells. Source of these receptors: a human donor in good health.

V gene TRBV6-5 combines with J gene TRBJ2-1, with 7 bases that match TRBD1. Germline trimming cut 5 bases from V and 9 bases from J; bases unmatched to any gene: 10. Germline-derived CDR1 and CDR2 are MNHEY and SVGAGI. This CDR3 region has 14 residues. This CDR3 reads CASSLRDSLAEQFF. The CDR3 nucleotides are TGTGCCAGCAGTCTCCGGGACAGCCTCGCTGAGCAGTTCTTC.

The chain employs TRBV9 and TRBJ2-1; D not resolved. The CDR3 sequence is 14 residues long. The V gene lost 2 bases and the J gene lost 3 bases, with 9 bases spanning the gap. Looked up from germline, CDR1 is SGDLS and CDR2 is YYNGEE. CDR3 region: CASSVDFFYNEQFF. The CDR3 DNA reads TGTGCCAGCAGCGTTGACTTTTTCTACAATGAGCAGTTCTTC. The full variable domain, its missing parts supplied by reference TRBV9 and TRBJ2-1, is DSGVTQTPKHLITATGQRVTLRCSPRSGDLSVYWYQQSLDQGLQFLIQYYNGEERAKGNILERFSAQQFPDLHSELNLSSLELGDSALYFCASSVDFFYNEQFFGPGTRLTVL.

The V call is TRBV29-1, the J call TRBJ1-1; TRBD1 might be the D (5 bases). Trimming pared 2 bases from V and 0 bases from J, leaving 7 bases between. Germline V lookup: CDR1 SQVTM, CDR2 ANQGSEA. The CDR3 totals 13 residues. CDR3 protein: CSVERQMNTEAFF. The CDR3 DNA is TGCAGCGTTGAACGACAGATGAACACTGAAGCTTTCTTT. The variable domain in full, with the rest retrieved from reference TRBV29-1 and TRBJ1-1, is SAVISQKPSRDICQRGTSLTIQCQVDSQVTMMFWYRQQPGQSLTLIATANQGSEATYESGFVIDKFPISRPNLTFSTLTVSNMSPEDSSIYLCSVERQMNTEAFFGQGTRLTVV.

The J gene is TRBJ2-2, the V gene TRBV5-4; 9 nucleotides align to TRBD1. J was trimmed by 0 bases and V by 7 bases; bases with no gene match: 4. This CDR3 region has 15 residues. Germline CDR1 SGHNT, CDR2 YYREEE (reference sequence). CDR3 protein: CASVWDRANTGELFF. CDR3 nucleotides: TGTGCCAGCGTATGGGACAGGGCGAACACCGGGGAGCTGTTTTTT.

The V gene is TRBV28, the J gene TRBJ1-4; possibly TRBD1 for D (6 bases). V lost 2 bases, J lost 4 bases, and 20 bases lay in between. Per the germline V gene, CDR1 is MDHEN and CDR2 is SYDVKM. The CDR3 consists of 18 residues. The CDR3 is CASSLRVHRGRGNEKLFF. For the CDR3, the DNA is TGTGCCAGCAGTTTAAGGGTTCATAGGGGCAGGGGTAATGAAAAACTGTTTTTT.

V usage is TRBV6-5 and J usage is TRBJ2-7; D unresolved. Germline V gene data show CDR1 as MNHEY and CDR2 as SVGAGI. V was shortened by 7 bases and J by 2 bases, with 12 bases between the two germline ends. The CDR3 is made up of 13 amino acids. This chain's CDR3 is CASTRDITYEQYF. Written as DNA, the CDR3 is TGTGCCAGCACCCGAGACATTACCTACGAGCAGTACTTC.

The rearrangement links TRBV4-3 to TRBJ2-5, with 9 bases identical to TRBD2. Germline assignment: CDR1 LGHNA and CDR2 YSLEER. This CDR3 is 17 amino acids long. V was pared by 1 base and J by 4 bases, with 10 bases of the junction left unmatched. The CDR3 sequence is CASSQASGGGAGETQYF. CDR3 DNA: TGCGCCAGCAGCCAAGCGTCTGGCGGGGGGGCCGGAGAGACCCAGTACTTC.

The chain carries TRBV27 and TRBJ1-5, with TRBD1 matching over 10 bases. The germline V gene has CDR1 MNHEY and CDR2 SMNVEV (reference sequence). This CDR3 has 15 residues. The V gene end was trimmed by 7 bases and the J gene end by 4 bases; junction bases not matched to a gene: 7. The CDR3 protein is CASKTGGRANQPQHF. The CDR3 DNA is TGTGCCAGCAAGACAGGGGGCAGAGCTAATCAGCCCCAGCATTTT.

This chain uses TRBV5-5 with TRBJ2-2, with a weak D call TRBD1 (6 bases). The length of the CDR3 is 14 residues. CDR1 and CDR2 from the germline V gene are SGHKS and YYEKEE (reference sequence). Between the trimmed V and J ends, which lost 5 bases and 5 bases, there was a span of 13 bases. The CDR3 loop reads CASRSWGRTGELFF. The CDR3 DNA sequence: TGTGCCAGCAGATCGTGGGGGCGGACCGGGGAGCTGTTTTTT.

In its sample, this clone was seen once. The chain has TRBV13 and TRBJ2-5; 7 bases match TRBD2. CDR1 and CDR2 from the germline V gene are PRHDT and FYEKMQ (reference sequence). J was trimmed by 5 bases and V by 2 bases; bases with no gene match: 14. This CDR3 has 17 residues. DNA for the CDR3: TGTGCCAGCAGCTTAATGGCTTCGGGGGGACCGTGGGAGACCCAGTACTTC. It is translated as CASSLMASGGPWETQYF.

The CDR3: CSVTGGGTEAFF. CDR3 in DNA: TGCAGCGTTACAGGGGGGGGGACTGAAGCTTTCTTT. The rearrangement joins TRBV29-1 to TRBJ1-1, with 8 bases lining up with TRBD1. Germline loops: CDR1 SQVTM, CDR2 ANQGSEA. The CDR3 sequence is 12 residues long. The V gene end was trimmed by 5 bases and the J gene end by 5 bases; junction bases not matched to a gene: 4. The complete variable domain, with remaining parts taken from reference TRBV29-1 and TRBJ1-1, reads SAVISQKPSRDICQRGTSLTIQCQVDSQVTMMFWYRQQPGQSLTLIATANQGSEATYESGFVIDKFPISRPNLTFSTLTVSNMSPEDSSIYLCSVTGGGTEAFFGQGTRLTVV.

The chain couples TRBV7-6 to TRBJ1-4, with TRBD1 matching over 8 bases. The germline V gene has CDR1 SGHVS and CDR2 FNYEAQ. The CDR3 consists of 15 residues. The V segment lost 3 bases and the J segment 6 bases; nucleotides outside the gene matches: 6. In DNA form, the CDR3 reads TGTGCCAGCAGCTTTTCAACAGGGGGGGATGAAAAACTGTTTTTT. Amino acid sequence: CASSFSTGGDEKLFF.

V usage is TRBV29-1 and J usage is TRBJ1-1; D uncertain. The CDR3 is 12 residues long. Trimming cost V 7 bases and J 3 bases, with 12 bases left between them. Germline CDR1 is SQVTM and CDR2 is ANQGSEA. The CDR3 is CSALKVDTEAFF. The CDR3, as DNA: TGCAGCGCCTTAAAGGTGGACACTGAAGCTTTCTTT.

V and J are TRBV10-1 and TRBJ2-3; tentative D call: TRBD2 (6 bases). V shed 6 bases and J shed 1 base, with 20 bases lying between them. This CDR3 contains 17 residues. Germline V gene lookup returns CDR1 WNHNN and CDR2 SYGVQD (reference sequence). CDR3 region: CASSRYLGLHRTDTQYF. CDR3 bases: TGCGCCAGCAGCCGCTACCTCGGACTACACCGCACAGATACGCAGTATTTT.

The chain is built from TRBV30 and TRBJ1-4, with 11 bases that match TRBD1. Germline values: CDR1 GTSNPN, CDR2 SVGIG (reference sequence). V dropped 2 bases and J dropped 4; count of bases not matched to a gene: 3. The CDR3 sequence is 15 residues long. The CDR3 loop reads CAWSRDRGINEKLFF. CDR3 nucleotide sequence: TGTGCCTGGAGTAGGGACAGGGGGATTAATGAAAAACTGTTTTTT.

J is TRBJ2-1 and V is TRBV6-6; 14 nucleotides align to TRBD2. Germline loops: CDR1 MNHNY, CDR2 SVGAGI (reference sequence). The CDR3 contains 14 residues. After removal of 2 bases from V and 15 bases from J, the junction contained 6 bases not matched to a gene. The CDR3 DNA reads as TGTGCCAGCAGTTACCGAGGGACTAGCGGGAGTCCGTTCTTC. It specifies CASSYRGTSGSPFF.